This T cell receptor beta chain was obtained from a study of cytomegalovirus exposure and HLA in healthy donors. In nominal health when sampled, donors likely had unrecorded immune exposures nonetheless. In the PCR, 60 Vbeta and 13 Jbeta primers were used. Profiling relied on immunoSEQ multiplex PCR, and the TCRdb table lists in-frame clones only, not all of them. The data contain 220,000 or so clones, about 81% of them singletons. Note on this clone: Its matching antigen is unknown. The same CDR3 is also encoded by other DNA sequences in this sample.

Overall study findings and caveats: With later analysis, a missense DCLRE1C variant became linked to TCR beta V- and J-gene trimming.

The source of this sequence is a woman aged 40 to 55 in good health and CMV-seronegative. Input material: PBMCs.

The DNA for the CDR3 is TGTGCCTGGAGTGTAAGGGGAAATCAGCCCCAGCATTTT. It specifies CAWSVRGNQPQHF. The V call is TRBV30, the J call TRBJ1-5, with D possibly matching TRBD1 (5 bases). The V end lost 0 bases, the J end lost 4 bases, and 7 bases lay between the germline ends. The CDR3 contains 13 residues. Germline V lookup: CDR1 GTSNPN, CDR2 SVGIG (reference sequence).